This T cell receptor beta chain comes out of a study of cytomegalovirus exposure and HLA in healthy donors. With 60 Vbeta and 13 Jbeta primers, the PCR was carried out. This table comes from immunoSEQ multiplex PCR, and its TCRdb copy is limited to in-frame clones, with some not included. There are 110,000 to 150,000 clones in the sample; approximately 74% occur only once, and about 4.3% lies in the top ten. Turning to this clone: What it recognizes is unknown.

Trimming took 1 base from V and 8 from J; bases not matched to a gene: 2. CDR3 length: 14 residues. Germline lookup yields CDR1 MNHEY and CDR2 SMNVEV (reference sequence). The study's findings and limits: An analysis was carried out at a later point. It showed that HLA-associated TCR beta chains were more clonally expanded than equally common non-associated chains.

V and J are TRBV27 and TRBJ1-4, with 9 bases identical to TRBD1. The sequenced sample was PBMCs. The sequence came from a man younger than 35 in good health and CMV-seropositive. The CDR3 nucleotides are TGTGCCAGCAGTTTATTTACAGGGGGCGAAAAACTGTTTTTT. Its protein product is CASSLFTGGEKLFF.